The source of this T cell receptor (beta chain) is a study of blood T cells in healthy people across ages. General study findings and limits: In long-lived donors, naive CD4+ cell counts and diversity exceeded those of aged donors.

Comment on this clonotype: The target antigen is unknown.

The CDR3 runs to 12 residues. Germline values: CDR1 LNHNV, CDR2 YYDKDF (reference sequence). Trimming took 6 bases from V and 4 from J, leaving 9 bases between them. Through a sample-barcoded 5' primer and a J-beta primer mix, a second PCR was run for about 6 to 11 cycles. Sequencing yielded, for each sample, at least 3 million paired-end reads carrying CDR3. One entry per CDR3 protein results from TCRdb running MiXCR on the 5' RACE reads. The table has about 1.4 million distinct CDR3 sequences, 59% seen once; the top ten hold 6.5% to 8.5%. The authors extracted at least 6 micrograms of total RNA per sample.

The sequence came from a young man in good health. Sequencing was carried out using blood. This chain connects TRBV15 to TRBJ1-1; perhaps TRBD1 as D (6 bases). The CDR3 protein is CATRGAPTEAFF. In DNA, the CDR3 is TGTGCCACCAGGGGGGCCCCCACTGAAGCTTTCTTT.